The sequence of this T cell receptor (beta chain) was determined in a study of Graves' ophthalmopathy and Graves' hyperthyroidism. The ends lost 8 bases at V and 4 bases at J; junction bases unmatched: 6. Germline V gene sequence: CDR1 ENHRY, CDR2 SYGVKD. This CDR3 spans 14 amino acids. Amplifying from RNA transcripts, the study obtained TCR beta CDR3 regions. Scientists carried out first-round RT-PCR using HTBI primers and then a second-round multiplex PCR. TCRdb re-called the multiplex PCR reads through MiXCR, storing one row per CDR3 protein. The data hold hundreds of thousands of distinct CDR3 sequences, with 40% observed a single time. Findings of the study overall: From stable hyperthyroidism, ophthalmopathy was separated by a 13-signature model with about 88% sensitivity and roughly 84% specificity.

In this cohort, patients with other autoimmune diseases, uncontrolled infections, pregnancy or lactation were excluded. The table lists this clonotype with a count of one. What it recognizes is unknown. The specimen sequenced was peripheral blood. J is TRBJ1-1 and V is TRBV10-3; 11 bases match TRBD1. This sequence was found in an adult man with Graves' ophthalmopathy. CDR3 sequence: CAIAPGQGGTEAFF. The CDR3 bases are TGTGCCATCGCACCGGGACAGGGGGGCACTGAAGCTTTCTTT.